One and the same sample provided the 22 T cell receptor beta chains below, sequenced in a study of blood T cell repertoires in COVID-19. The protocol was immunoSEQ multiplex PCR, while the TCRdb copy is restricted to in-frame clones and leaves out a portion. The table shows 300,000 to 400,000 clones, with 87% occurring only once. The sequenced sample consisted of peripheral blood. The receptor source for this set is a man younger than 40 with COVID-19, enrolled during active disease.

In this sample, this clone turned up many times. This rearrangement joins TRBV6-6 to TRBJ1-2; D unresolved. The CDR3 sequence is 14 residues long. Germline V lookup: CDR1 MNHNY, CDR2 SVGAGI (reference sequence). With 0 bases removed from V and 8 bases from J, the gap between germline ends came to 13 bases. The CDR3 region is CASSYSPAANGYTF. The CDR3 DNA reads TGTGCCAGCAGTTACTCCCCGGCAGCGAACGGCTACACCTTC.

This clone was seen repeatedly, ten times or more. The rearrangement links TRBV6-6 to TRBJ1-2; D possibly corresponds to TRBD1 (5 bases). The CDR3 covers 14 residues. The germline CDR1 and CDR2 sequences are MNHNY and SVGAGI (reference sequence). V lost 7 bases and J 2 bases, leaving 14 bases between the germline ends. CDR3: CASTLDRQNYGYTF. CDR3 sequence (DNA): TGTGCCAGCACCCTAGATAGACAGAACTATGGCTACACCTTC.

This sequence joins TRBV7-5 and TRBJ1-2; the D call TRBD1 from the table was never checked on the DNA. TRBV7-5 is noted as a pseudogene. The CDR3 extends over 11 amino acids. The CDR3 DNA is TGTGCCAGAAGCTTTAAAACAGGGAACACCTTC. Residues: CARSFKTGNTF.

DNA of the CDR3: TGTGCCAGCAGCCAGCCAGGCTATACCTTCCCCTATGGCTACACCTTC. Amino acid sequence: CASSQPGYTFPYGYTF. The chain recombines TRBV3-1 (or the pseudogene TRBV3-2) with TRBJ1-2; D ambiguous. CDR3 length equals 16 residues. The V end was cut by 3 bases, the J end by 4 bases, with 18 bases between. The V gene's germline CDR1 is LGHDT and CDR2 YNNKEL (reference sequence).

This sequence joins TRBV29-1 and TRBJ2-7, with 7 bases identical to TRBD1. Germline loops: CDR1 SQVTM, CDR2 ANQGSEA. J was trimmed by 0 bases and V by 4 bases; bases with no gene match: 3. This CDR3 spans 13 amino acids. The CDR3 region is CSVVGQNSYEQYF. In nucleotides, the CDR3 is TGCAGCGTTGTGGGACAGAACTCCTACGAGCAGTACTTC.

The CDR3 region is CASSMGTLSDYGYTF. In nucleotides, the CDR3 is TGTGCCAGTAGTATGGGGACACTCTCTGACTATGGCTACACCTTC. The rearrangement links TRBV19 to TRBJ1-2; D perhaps matches TRBD1 (6 bases). Germline lookup yields CDR1 LNHDA and CDR2 SQIVND (reference sequence). This CDR3 contains 15 residues. V was clipped by 3 bases and J by 3 bases, with 14 bases between them.

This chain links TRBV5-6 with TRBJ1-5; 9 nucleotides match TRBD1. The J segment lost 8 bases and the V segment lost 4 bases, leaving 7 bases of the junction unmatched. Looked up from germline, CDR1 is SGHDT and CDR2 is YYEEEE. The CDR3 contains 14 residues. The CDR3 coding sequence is TGTGCCAGCAGCGTACAGGGGGCGCAGGAGCCCCAGCATTTT. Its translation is CASSVQGAQEPQHF. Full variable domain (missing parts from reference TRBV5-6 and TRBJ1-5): DAGVTQSPTHLIKTRGQQVTLRCSPKSGHDTVSWYQQALGQGPQFIFQYYEEEERQRGNFPDRFSGHQFPNYSSELNVNALLLGDSALYLCASSVQGAQEPQHFGDGTRLSIL.

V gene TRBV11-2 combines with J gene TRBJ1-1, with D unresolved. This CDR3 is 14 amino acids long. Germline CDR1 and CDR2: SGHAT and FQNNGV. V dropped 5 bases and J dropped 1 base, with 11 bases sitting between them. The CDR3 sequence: CASSNQVRNTEAFF. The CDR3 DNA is TGTGCCAGCAGCAACCAGGTGCGGAACACTGAAGCTTTCTTT.

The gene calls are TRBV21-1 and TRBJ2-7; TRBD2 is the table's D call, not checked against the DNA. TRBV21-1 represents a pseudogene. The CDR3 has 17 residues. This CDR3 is CASRRTSGRRTSYEQYF. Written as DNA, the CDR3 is TGTGCCAGCAGAAGGACTAGCGGGAGGAGGACCTCCTACGAGCAGTACTTC.

CDR3 in DNA: TGTGCCAGCAGCTTGGCGAAACTAACCTACGAGCAGTACTTC. Amino acid sequence: CASSLAKLTYEQYF. The chain is built from TRBV5-5 and TRBJ2-7, with D hard to call. The CDR3 contains 14 residues. The V end was cut by 0 bases, the J end by 2 bases, with 9 bases between. In germline, CDR1 is SGHKS, CDR2 YYEKEE (reference sequence).

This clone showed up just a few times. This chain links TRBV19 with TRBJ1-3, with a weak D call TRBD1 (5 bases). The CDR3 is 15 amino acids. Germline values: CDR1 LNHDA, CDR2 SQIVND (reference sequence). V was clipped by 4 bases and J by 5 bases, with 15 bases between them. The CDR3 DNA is TGTGCCAGTAGTACTCCCGGGGGGGAGAGAAACACCATATATTTT. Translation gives CASSTPGGERNTIYF.

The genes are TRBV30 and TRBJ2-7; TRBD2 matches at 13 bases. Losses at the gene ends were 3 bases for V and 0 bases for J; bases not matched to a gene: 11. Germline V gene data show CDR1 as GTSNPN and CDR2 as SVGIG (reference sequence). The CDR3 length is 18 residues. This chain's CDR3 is CAWSATLTSGRSSYEQYF. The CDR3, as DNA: TGTGCCTGGAGCGCAACCCTGACTAGCGGGAGGAGCTCCTACGAGCAGTACTTC.

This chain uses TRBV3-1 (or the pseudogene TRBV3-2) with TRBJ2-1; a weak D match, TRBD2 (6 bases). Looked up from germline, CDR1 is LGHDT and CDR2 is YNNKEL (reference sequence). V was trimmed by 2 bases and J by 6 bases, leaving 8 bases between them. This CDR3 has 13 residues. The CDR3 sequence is CASSQTSLNEQFF. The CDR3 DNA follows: TGTGCCAGCAGCCAAACTAGCCTCAATGAGCAGTTCTTC.

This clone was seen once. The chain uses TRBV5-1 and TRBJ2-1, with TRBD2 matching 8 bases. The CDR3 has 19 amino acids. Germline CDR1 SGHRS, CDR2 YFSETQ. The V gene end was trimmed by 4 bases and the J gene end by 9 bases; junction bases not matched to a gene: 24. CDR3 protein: CASSTTGPPLAAREGEQFF. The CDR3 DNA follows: TGCGCCAGCAGCACCACAGGGCCACCACTAGCGGCCCGTGAGGGTGAGCAGTTCTTC.

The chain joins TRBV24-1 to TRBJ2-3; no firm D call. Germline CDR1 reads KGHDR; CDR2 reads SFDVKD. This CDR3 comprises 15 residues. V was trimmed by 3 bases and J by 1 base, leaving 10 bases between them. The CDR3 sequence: CATSDPGGRTDTQYF. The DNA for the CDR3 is TGTGCCACCAGTGATCCTGGCGGCCGCACAGATACGCAGTATTTT.

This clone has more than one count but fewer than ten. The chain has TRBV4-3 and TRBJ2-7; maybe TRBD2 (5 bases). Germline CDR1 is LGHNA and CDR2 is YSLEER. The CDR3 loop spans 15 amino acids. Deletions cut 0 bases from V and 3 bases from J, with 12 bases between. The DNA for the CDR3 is TGCGCCAGCAGCCAAGATCCCCGGGATGTCTACGAGCAGTACTTC. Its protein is CASSQDPRDVYEQYF.

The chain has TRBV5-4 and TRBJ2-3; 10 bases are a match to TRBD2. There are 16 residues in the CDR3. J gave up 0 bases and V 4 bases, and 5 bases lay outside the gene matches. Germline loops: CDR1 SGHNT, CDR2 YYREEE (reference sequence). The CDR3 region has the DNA TGTGCCAGCAGCGGTCCGACTAGCGGGAGCACAGATACGCAGTATTTT. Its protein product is CASSGPTSGSTDTQYF.

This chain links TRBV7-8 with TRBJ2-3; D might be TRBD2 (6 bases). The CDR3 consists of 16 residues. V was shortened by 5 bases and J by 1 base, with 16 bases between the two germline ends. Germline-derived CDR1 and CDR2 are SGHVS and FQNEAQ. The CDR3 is CASSPLGTDGTDTQYF. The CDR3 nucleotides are TGTGCCAGCAGCCCCCTTGGGACTGACGGCACAGATACGCAGTATTTT.

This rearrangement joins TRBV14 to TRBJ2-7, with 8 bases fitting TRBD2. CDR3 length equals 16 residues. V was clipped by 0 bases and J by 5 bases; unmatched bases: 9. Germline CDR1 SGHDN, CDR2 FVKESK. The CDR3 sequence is CASSQDRVGREDEQYF. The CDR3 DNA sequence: TGTGCCAGCAGCCAAGATCGTGTCGGGAGGGAGGACGAGCAGTACTTC.

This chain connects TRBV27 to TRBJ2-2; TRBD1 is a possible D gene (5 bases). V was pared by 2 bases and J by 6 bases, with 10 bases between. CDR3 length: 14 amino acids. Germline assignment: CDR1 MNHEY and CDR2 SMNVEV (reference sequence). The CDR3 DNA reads TGTGCCAGCAGTTTAATTGGGGCGTCCGGGGAGCTGTTTTTT. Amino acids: CASSLIGASGELFF.

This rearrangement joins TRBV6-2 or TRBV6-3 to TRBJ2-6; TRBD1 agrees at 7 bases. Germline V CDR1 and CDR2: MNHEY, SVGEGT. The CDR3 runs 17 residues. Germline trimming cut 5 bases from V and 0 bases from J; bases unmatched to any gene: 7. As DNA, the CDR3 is TGTGCCAGCAGTCCCGGGACAGCCATCTCTGGGGCCAACGTCCTGACTTTC. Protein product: CASSPGTAISGANVLTF.

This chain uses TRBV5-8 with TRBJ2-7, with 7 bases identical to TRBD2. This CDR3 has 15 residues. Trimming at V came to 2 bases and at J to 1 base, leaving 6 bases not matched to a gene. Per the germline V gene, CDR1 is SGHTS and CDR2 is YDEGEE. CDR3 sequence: CASSFRASGSYEQYF. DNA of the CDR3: TGTGCCAGCAGCTTTAGGGCTAGCGGTTCCTACGAGCAGTACTTC.